The clone carrying this TCR beta chain has just a few counts. The length of the CDR3 is 16 residues. The V end was cut by 2 bases, the J end by 5 bases, with 15 bases between. Germline V CDR1 and CDR2: MNHEY, SMNVEV (reference sequence). These data are taken from a study of control samples from healthy donors and cancer patients. Sequencing used immunoSEQ multiplex PCR; TCRdb keeps in-frame clones, though not all of them. The data hold about 140,000 clones, with about 90% observed a single time. The V gene is TRBV27, the J gene TRBJ1-4; D gene unclear. The sequence came from a man aged 18 to 35 in good health. Sequencing was carried out using blood. The CDR3 is CASSLQSRHSNEKLFF. CDR3 DNA: TGTGCCAGCAGTTTACAGTCTCGACACAGCAATGAAAAACTGTTTTTT.